A single sample gave rise to the 16 T cell receptor beta chains below, sequenced in a study of regulatory T cells in long-lasting Graves disease (dated by TCRdb to the early 2020s). Interpreted using the paper, the time point label stands for: persistent/refractory GD, antithyroid drugs over 5 years with positive TRAb. For both TCR sequencing and RNA sequencing, RNA was extracted from PBMCs using TRIzol. Libraries were made using multiplex PCR. The instrument was an Illumina HiSeq 4000. To build TCR beta libraries, CDR3 regions were amplified by Arm-PCR using iRepertoire HTBI primers. TCRdb's own reprocessing of the public reads used fastp at Q25 and MiXCR and kept productive beta chains. CDR3 protein duplicates are merged, each entry listing the most common genes and DNA. Within this sample are 400,000 to 450,000 distinct CDR3 sequences, with roughly a quarter of them counted one time only. Of the sample, approximately 28% falls within the top ten clones.

The sample consisted of peripheral blood mononuclear cells (PBMCs), taken when the disease was refractory, from a patient treated with antithyroid drugs. These receptors were collected from a female donor with Graves disease.

At least ten counts were recorded for this clonotype. The rearrangement links TRBV29-1 to TRBJ1-1; tentative D call: TRBD1 (5 bases). CDR3 length: 13 amino acids. Germline lookup yields CDR1 SQVTM and CDR2 ANQGSEA. V lost 4 bases and J lost 0, with 9 bases in between. In DNA, the CDR3 is TGCAGCGTTGTCCGGGGGTTGAACACTGAAGCTTTCTTT. This codes for CSVVRGLNTEAFF.

The table lists this clonotype with a few counts. The chain combines TRBV27 with TRBJ2-7, with a tentative D call TRBD2 (6 bases). CDR1 is MNHEY, CDR2 SMNVEV, per germline (reference sequence). The CDR3 sequence is 17 residues long. Between the trimmed V and J ends, which lost 7 bases and 5 bases, there was a span of 27 bases. The CDR3 loop is CASNPRGGEAFSHEQYF. The CDR3 nucleotides are TGTGCCAGCAACCCACGGGGCGGGGAGGCCTTTTCCCACGAGCAGTACTTC.

V gene TRBV20-1 combines with J gene TRBJ2-1; perhaps TRBD2 as D (6 bases). Trimming took 4 bases from V and 2 from J, leaving 15 bases between them. This CDR3 is built from 15 residues. Germline V gene data show CDR1 as DFQATT and CDR2 as SNEGSKA (reference sequence). The CDR3 region has the DNA TGCAGTGCTACCAGTCCGGGAGCCCCCTACAATGAGCAGTTCTTC. Its translation is CSATSPGAPYNEQFF.

This CDR3 reads CASSLDSSTNEKLFF. The CDR3 DNA reads TGTGCCAGCAGCCTCGACAGTTCCACTAATGAAAAACTGTTTTTT. The gene calls are TRBV4-2 and TRBJ1-4; D is perhaps TRBD1 (5 bases). The CDR3 totals 15 residues. Germline CDR1 is LGHNA and CDR2 is YNFKEQ. V was pared by 4 bases and J by 2 bases, with 11 bases between.

This clonotype has a count of ten or more. The V and J genes are TRBV12-3 or TRBV12-4 and TRBJ2-7; weak D call: TRBD1 (6 bases). This CDR3 region has 14 residues. The germline V and J ends were trimmed by 2 bases and 5 bases, with 13 bases remaining between them. DNA of the CDR3: TGTGCCAGCAGTTTATTCCAGGGGAGCCACGAGCAGTACTTC. It specifies CASSLFQGSHEQYF.

This clonotype was picked up many times. The CDR3 here is CASSGDRLYGYTF. In nucleotides, the CDR3 is TGTGCCAGCAGCGGGGACAGACTCTATGGCTACACCTTC. The J gene is TRBJ1-2, the V gene TRBV2; 7 nucleotides agree with TRBD1. This CDR3 is 13 amino acids long. The germline V gene has CDR1 SNHLY and CDR2 FYNNEI. With V trimmed by 6 bases and J by 4 bases, 5 bases remained unmatched.

This clonotype was seen many times. The gene calls are TRBV28 and TRBJ2-7; D is possibly TRBD1 (7 bases). There are 15 residues in the CDR3. Trimming pared 3 bases from V and 7 bases from J, leaving 19 bases between. Germline V gives CDR1 MDHEN, CDR2 SYDVKM. The CDR3 protein is CASSFATGRSGEQYF. CDR3 nucleotides: TGTGCCAGCAGTTTCGCGACAGGGAGGTCGGGGGAGCAGTACTTC.

This clonotype was seen ten or more times. The rearrangement joins TRBV6-1 to TRBJ2-5, with TRBD2 matching 7 bases. The CDR3 has 15 residues. With V trimmed by 6 bases and J by 6 bases, 13 bases remained unmatched. From germline, CDR1 is MNHNS and CDR2 SASEGT. CDR3 coding DNA: TGTGCCAGCAGCTCTCCTGGCGGGAGTAAAAAGACCCAGTACTTC. Amino acids: CASSSPGGSKKTQYF.

This clonotype was picked up many times. In DNA, the CDR3 is TGTGCTGGCCAGCAGATCGGTGTCTATGGCTACACCTTC. It specifies CAGQQIGVYGYTF. The J gene is TRBJ1-2, the V gene TRBV2; no firm D call. This CDR3 comprises 13 residues. Germline V CDR1 and CDR2: SNHLY, FYNNEI. The complete variable domain, with remaining parts taken from reference TRBV2 and TRBJ1-2, reads EPEVTQTPSHQVTQMGQEVILRCVPISNHLYFYWYRQILGQKVEFLVSFYNNEISEKSEIFDDQFSVERPDGSNFTLKIRSTKLEDSAMYFCAGQQIGVYGYTFGSGTRLTVV.

This clonotype was picked up a small number of times. The chain uses TRBV7-2 and TRBJ2-7; 7 positions agree with TRBD2. The germline V gene has CDR1 SGHTA and CDR2 FQGNSA. CDR3 length equals 19 residues. The junction had 18 bases not matched to a gene; V was cut back by 4 bases and J by 0 bases. CDR3 DNA: TGTGCCAGCAGCTACTTAGGGACTAATAACGATCCTAGCTCCTACGAGCAGTACTTC. This gives the protein CASSYLGTNNDPSSYEQYF.

This sequence joins TRBV20-1 and TRBJ2-5; either TRBD1 or TRBD2 may supply D (6 bases each). The V end lost 3 bases, the J end lost 5 bases, and 19 bases lay between the germline ends. CDR3 length: 15 amino acids. The germline gives CDR1 DFQATT, CDR2 SNEGSKA (reference sequence). The CDR3 DNA sequence: TGCAGTGCTAGTAATGTTGGGGGCGCGGGGGAGACCCAGTACTTC. Translating gives CSASNVGGAGETQYF.

This clonotype was counted many times. This chain links TRBV3-1 with TRBJ2-5; D is undetermined. CDR3 size: 12 residues. CDR1 LGHDT and CDR2 YNNKEL come from the germline V gene (reference sequence). The V gene lost 5 bases and the J gene lost 2 bases, with 6 bases spanning the gap. This CDR3 reads CASSTIQETQYF. Here the CDR3 DNA reads TGTGCCAGCAGCACTATACAAGAGACCCAGTACTTC.

This clonotype came up a few times. This chain links TRBV12-3 or TRBV12-4 with TRBJ2-1, with 13 nucleotides matching TRBD2. This CDR3 comprises 17 residues. V was clipped by 4 bases and J by 2 bases; unmatched bases: 5. The CDR3 nucleotides are TGTGCCAGCAGTTCACCGGGACTAGCGGGAACCTACAATGAGCAGTTCTTC. Its translation is CASSSPGLAGTYNEQFF.

This clonotype was observed at least ten times. The CDR3 is CASRPKLAGAYEQYF. CDR3 sequence (DNA): TGTGCCAGCAGACCCAAACTAGCGGGAGCTTACGAGCAGTACTTC. This rearrangement joins TRBV28 to TRBJ2-7; 11 nucleotides match TRBD2. V shed 6 bases and J 4 bases; nucleotides not matched to a gene: 8. The germline gives CDR1 MDHEN, CDR2 SYDVKM. The CDR3 runs to 15 residues.

The chain is built from TRBV2 and TRBJ1-2; D is undetermined. With 4 bases removed from V and 6 bases from J, the gap between germline ends came to 18 bases. Germline V gene data show CDR1 as SNHLY and CDR2 as FYNNEI. The CDR3 loop spans 15 amino acids. The CDR3 loop reads CASSVYGLRPNGYTF. The DNA for the CDR3 is TGTGCCAGCAGTGTATATGGACTCCGACCCAATGGCTACACCTTC.

J is TRBJ2-6 and V is TRBV19; the D is unclear. Germline V lookup: CDR1 LNHDA, CDR2 SQIVND (reference sequence). Trimming took 3 bases from V and 0 from J, leaving 6 bases between them. CDR3 length: 15 amino acids. CDR3 DNA: TGTGCCAGTAGTATTATAGACTCTGGGGCCAACGTCCTGACTTTC. It yields the protein CASSIIDSGANVLTF.